The 3 T cell receptor beta chains below were found in one sample sequenced in a study of CXCR3-negative and CXCR3-positive naive CD8 T cells. TRB cDNA libraries were made by UMI-labeled 5' RACE. Following a re-call of the 5' RACE reads, TCRdb has one entry per CDR3 protein and lacks DNA. This table lists roughly 89,000 distinct CDR3 sequences. The sample consisted of naive CXCR3- CD8+ T cells from blood. Stated subset: CD45RO-CCR7+CD27+CD95- naive CD8+ T cells lacking CXCR3 (TNR3-). These receptors came from a human donor in good health. Some clones in this sample may be carry-over from other donors' samples.

The rearrangement uses TRBV7-2 and TRBJ2-5; TCRdb picks TRBD2, but there is no DNA to check that call. The V gene's germline CDR1 is SGHTA and CDR2 FQGNSA. This CDR3 has 17 amino acids. CDR3 in amino acids: CASSLKNYRGGQETQYF.

The J gene is TRBJ2-3, the V gene TRBV7-8; TCRdb designates TRBD2, a call that cannot be tested without DNA. CDR3 length equals 16 residues. Looked up from germline, CDR1 is SGHVS and CDR2 is FQNEAQ. The CDR3 loop reads CASSPLLSGGTDTQYF.

V gene TRBV15 combines with J gene TRBJ2-1; TCRdb names TRBD2, which stays unverified in the absence of DNA. The CDR3 is 16 residues long. Germline V gene sequence: CDR1 LNHNV, CDR2 YYDKDF (reference sequence). The CDR3 region is CATSRYSGGDYNEQFF.